These 14 T cell receptor beta chains share one sample of origin, sequenced in a study of cytomegalovirus exposure and HLA in healthy donors. PCR employed 60 Vbeta and 13 Jbeta primers. Here immunoSEQ multiplex PCR was the method, and the copy in TCRdb shows in-frame clones only, minus some. The repertoire includes a few hundred thousand clones, approximately 90% of them detected once, and less than 1.2% sits in the top ten. The specimen was PBMCs. The receptors here all came from a woman in her late teens or twenties in good health and CMV-seronegative.

The chain combines TRBV6-5 with TRBJ1-2; possible D gene TRBD1, 6 bases. In germline, CDR1 is MNHEY, CDR2 SVGAGI. The CDR3 totals 14 residues. Trimming pared 6 bases from V and 8 bases from J, leaving 19 bases between. The CDR3 sequence is CASRTDGTQRGYTF. The CDR3 DNA reads TGTGCCAGCAGGACAGACGGGACACAGAGGGGCTACACCTTC.

J is TRBJ2-5 and V is TRBV5-4; perhaps TRBD2 as D (5 bases). The CDR3 length is 14 residues. V dropped 2 bases and J dropped 2 bases, with 10 bases sitting between them. Germline CDR1 SGHNT, CDR2 YYREEE (reference sequence). The CDR3 loop reads CASSFPGFQETQYF. In DNA, the CDR3 is TGTGCCAGCAGCTTCCCGGGGTTTCAAGAGACCCAGTACTTC.

This clone was detected only a few times. V gene TRBV21-1 combines with J gene TRBJ2-7; TRBD1 was called by the table and not checked on the DNA. TRBV21-1 is tagged as a pseudogene. The CDR3 covers 17 residues. The CDR3 loop is CASNVKRTDRENSEQYF. In nucleotides, the CDR3 is TGTGCCAGCAACGTCAAACGAACGGACAGGGAGAACAGCGAGCAGTACTTC.

The genes are TRBV7-6 and TRBJ1-4; perhaps TRBD1 as D (5 bases). Per the germline V gene, CDR1 is SGHVS and CDR2 is FNYEAQ. The CDR3 runs to 15 residues. V was shortened by 1 base and J by 3 bases, with 9 bases between the two germline ends. CDR3 in amino acids: CASSLVGASNEKLFF. In DNA form, the CDR3 reads TGTGCCAGCAGCTTAGTAGGGGCCTCTAATGAAAAACTGTTTTTT.

The V and J genes are TRBV5-5 and TRBJ2-7; 7 bases align to TRBD2. Trimming cost V 3 bases and J 5 bases; bases outside gene matches: 8. Per the germline V gene, CDR1 is SGHKS and CDR2 is YYEKEE (reference sequence). The CDR3 contains 14 residues. The CDR3 reads CASSYSGLNNEQYF. The CDR3 DNA sequence: TGTGCCAGCAGCTACTCGGGACTAAACAACGAGCAGTACTTC.

The chain uses TRBV4-2 and TRBJ2-3, with 7 bases fitting TRBD1. The V gene's germline CDR1 is LGHNA and CDR2 YNFKEQ. There are 14 residues in the CDR3. Trimming cost V 7 bases and J 3 bases; bases outside gene matches: 7. CDR3 bases: TGTGCCAGCACACCCGGGACAGATACAGATACGCAGTATTTT. Translation gives CASTPGTDTDTQYF.

This clone showed up just once. This chain connects TRBV7-6 to TRBJ2-3; 10 nucleotides match TRBD2. V shed 3 bases and J 5 bases; nucleotides not matched to a gene: 8. Germline CDR1 SGHVS, CDR2 FNYEAQ. The CDR3 is 16 residues long. The CDR3 protein is CASSFRAGGPVDTQYF. The DNA for the CDR3 is TGTGCCAGCAGCTTCAGAGCGGGAGGGCCAGTAGATACGCAGTATTTT.

Here the CDR3 reads CASSLGVNTEAFF. CDR3 nucleotides: TGCGCCAGCAGCTTGGGCGTGAACACTGAAGCTTTCTTT. J is TRBJ1-1 and V is TRBV5-1; D uncertain. Germline CDR1 and CDR2: SGHRS and YFSETQ. The CDR3 sequence is 13 residues long. Trimming stripped 0 bases from V and 0 bases from J, with 3 bases between.

The rearrangement links TRBV5-1 to TRBJ1-2; 10 positions match TRBD1. Germline values: CDR1 SGHRS, CDR2 YFSETQ. Germline trimming cut 5 bases from V and 4 bases from J; bases unmatched to any gene: 8. This CDR3 spans 15 amino acids. This CDR3 reads CASSGGQGFIYGYTF. CDR3 bases: TGCGCCAGCAGTGGGGGACAGGGGTTTATCTATGGCTACACCTTC. The complete variable domain, with remaining parts taken from reference TRBV5-1 and TRBJ1-2, reads KAGVTQTPRYLIKTRGQQVTLSCSPISGHRSVSWYQQTPGQGLQFLFEYFSETQRNKGNFPGRFSGRQFSNSRSEMNVSTLELGDSALYLCASSGGQGFIYGYTFGSGTRLTVV.

This clone was detected only once. V and J are TRBV5-6 and TRBJ2-2; 10 bases align to TRBD1. The V and J ends lost 2 bases and 6 bases, in that order; junction bases with no gene match: 10. The CDR3 has 17 residues. Germline CDR1 is SGHDT and CDR2 is YYEEEE. CDR3 region: CASSFWLGDRGPGELFF. Here the CDR3 DNA reads TGTGCCAGCAGCTTTTGGTTGGGAGACAGGGGGCCCGGGGAGCTGTTTTTT.

The chain has TRBV2 and TRBJ1-1; TRBD1 agrees at 9 bases. The CDR3 consists of 14 residues. From germline, CDR1 is SNHLY and CDR2 FYNNEI. Unmatched junction bases numbered 6, after V lost 6 bases and J lost 4 bases. In nucleotides, the CDR3 is TGTGCCAGCAGCCGGACAGGGGTTGGCACTGAAGCTTTCTTT. It yields the protein CASSRTGVGTEAFF. The full variable domain, with the rest looked up from reference TRBV2 and TRBJ1-1, is EPEVTQTPSHQVTQMGQEVILRCVPISNHLYFYWYRQILGQKVEFLVSFYNNEISEKSEIFDDQFSVERPDGSNFTLKIRSTKLEDSAMYFCASSRTGVGTEAFFGQGTRLTVV.

The genes are TRBV7-6 and TRBJ2-2, with TRBD1 matching 8 bases. In germline, CDR1 is SGHVS, CDR2 FNYEAQ. The V gene end was trimmed by 1 base and the J gene end by 5 bases; junction bases not matched to a gene: 3. This CDR3 has 15 amino acids. This chain's CDR3 is CASSLGTGRTGELFF. The DNA of the CDR3 is TGTGCCAGCAGCTTAGGGACAGGGAGGACCGGGGAGCTGTTTTTT.

The J gene is TRBJ2-2, the V gene TRBV2; TRBD2 aligns across 14 bases. Germline V CDR1 and CDR2: SNHLY, FYNNEI. Trimming cost V 5 bases and J 0 bases; bases outside gene matches: 11. The CDR3 length is 20 residues. In DNA form, the CDR3 reads TGTGCCAGCAGTCCCCCCATGGGACTAGCGGGGGACGCGAACACCGGGGAGCTGTTTTTT. Translation: CASSPPMGLAGDANTGELFF.

In this sample, this clone turned up once. The chain employs TRBV2 and TRBJ2-3, with 12 bases lining up with TRBD2. V lost 3 bases to trimming and J lost 5 bases; unmatched junction nucleotides: 9. The CDR3 spans 17 residues. Looked up from germline, CDR1 is SNHLY and CDR2 is FYNNEI. Here the CDR3 reads CASSDRASGGGIDTQYF. Written as DNA, the CDR3 is TGTGCCAGCAGTGATCGGGCTAGCGGGGGGGGTATAGATACGCAGTATTTT.